These 17 T cell receptor beta chains originate from one sample sequenced in a study of CD8+ T cells in alopecia areata. After isolation, RNA underwent reverse transcription to generate cDNA as the sequencing template. Sequenced by immunoSEQ multiplex PCR; TCRdb stores in-frame clones only, minus some. The sample lists approximately 190,000 clones, roughly 64% occurring once. The treatment is: oral pan-JAK inhibitor, 5-10 mg twice daily. This specimen was CD4+ T cells sorted from blood, taken at week 24, from a patient treated with tofacitinib. The source is a human donor with alopecia areata.

CDR3 in DNA: TGCAGCGGATCTACAGGGGGTGGCTACACCTTC. It encodes CSGSTGGGYTF. This chain links TRBV29-1 with TRBJ1-2; 8 bases map to TRBD1. The J segment lost 7 bases and the V segment lost 7 bases, leaving 5 bases of the junction unmatched. CDR1 and CDR2 (germline): SQVTM, ANQGSEA. The CDR3 spans 11 residues.

J is TRBJ1-1 and V is TRBV7-9; D possibly corresponds to TRBD1 (5 bases). V was clipped by 1 base and J by 7 bases, with 16 bases between them. The CDR3 length is 15 residues. CDR1 and CDR2 (germline): SEHNR, FQNEAQ (reference sequence). The CDR3 DNA follows: TGTGCCAGCAGCTTAGGGGACGACTCCCGTCTTGAAGCTTTCTTT. The encoded protein is CASSLGDDSRLEAFF. The complete variable domain, with remaining parts taken from reference TRBV7-9 and TRBJ1-1, reads DTGVSQNPRHKITKRGQNVTFRCDPISEHNRLYWYRQTLGQGPEFLTYFQNEAQLEKSRLLSDRFSAERPKGSFSTLEIQRTEQGDSAMYLCASSLGDDSRLEAFFGQGTRLTVV.

The rearrangement joins TRBV5-1 to TRBJ1-2, with D possibly TRBD1 on 5 matching bases. The germline V gene has CDR1 SGHRS and CDR2 YFSETQ. This CDR3 region has 13 residues. V shed 1 base and J shed 7 bases, with 11 bases lying between them. The CDR3, as DNA: TGCGCCAGCAGCTTGATTATAGGGACTGGCTACACCTTC. The encoded protein is CASSLIIGTGYTF.

The V and J genes are TRBV10-3 and TRBJ2-5, with D unresolved. The V gene's germline CDR1 is ENHRY and CDR2 SYGVKD. The CDR3 sequence is 13 residues long. Between the trimmed V and J ends, which lost 6 bases and 2 bases, there was a span of 10 bases. CDR3 in amino acids: CAISQQNQETQYF. CDR3 DNA sequence: TGTGCCATCAGCCAACAGAATCAAGAGACCCAGTACTTC.

This chain links TRBV14 with TRBJ2-3, with TRBD2 as a possible D gene (5 bases). The V end was cut by 1 base, the J end by 5 bases, with 22 bases between. Germline-derived CDR1 and CDR2 are SGHDN and FVKESK. This CDR3 contains 18 residues. The CDR3 coding sequence is TGTGCCAGCAGCCAAGGACGGTTAGGGCTAGCCCTCGGAGATACGCAGTATTTT. It yields the protein CASSQGRLGLALGDTQYF.

The table lists this clone with a few counts. The J gene is TRBJ2-5, the V gene TRBV15; TRBD1 is a possible D gene (6 bases). This CDR3 comprises 14 residues. Germline V gives CDR1 LNHNV, CDR2 YYDKDF (reference sequence). Trimming removed 2 bases at V and 4 bases at J, with 11 bases between. The CDR3 loop reads CATSRQGWGETQYF. The CDR3 bases are TGTGCCACCAGCAGACAGGGGTGGGGAGAGACCCAGTACTTC.

The chain links TRBV7-2 to TRBJ2-3; D is possibly TRBD1 or TRBD2 (5 bases each). V was cut by 3 bases and J by 4 bases, with 8 bases left in between. This CDR3 is built from 13 residues. From germline, CDR1 is SGHTA and CDR2 FQGNSA. This chain's CDR3 is CASSLRGADTQYF. CDR3 bases: TGTGCCAGCAGCTTGAGAGGGGCAGATACGCAGTATTTT.

The chain combines TRBV18 with TRBJ2-5, with TRBD1 identical over 7 bases. Germline V gene data show CDR1 as KGHSH and CDR2 as LQKENI. J lost 2 bases, V lost 2 bases, and 5 bases had no gene match. The CDR3 spans 15 residues. The CDR3 DNA is TGTGCCAGCTCACCATACAGGGGCGGTCAAGAGACCCAGTACTTC. Its translation is CASSPYRGGQETQYF.

This clone turned up a few times. The CDR3, as DNA: TGTGCCAGCAGCTTAGGAGGGAACCAAGAGACCCAGTACTTC. Translation gives CASSLGGNQETQYF. The chain recombines TRBV7-9 with TRBJ2-5; D possibly corresponds to TRBD2 (5 bases). This CDR3 is built from 14 residues. The V end was cut by 1 base, the J end by 0 bases, with 6 bases between. Looked up from germline, CDR1 is SEHNR and CDR2 is FQNEAQ (reference sequence).

This clone was seen a few times. V is TRBV9 and J is TRBJ2-5; 8 bases fit TRBD1. With V trimmed by 0 bases and J by 2 bases, 0 bases remained unmatched. CDR3 length: 14 residues. Per germline, CDR1 SGDLS and CDR2 YYNGEE. As DNA, the CDR3 is TGTGCCAGCAGCGTAGGACAGGGGCAAGAGACCCAGTACTTC. It is translated as CASSVGQGQETQYF.

The chain uses TRBV28 and TRBJ2-7, with D unresolved. Germline CDR1 MDHEN, CDR2 SYDVKM. V was trimmed by 5 bases and J by 0 bases, leaving 14 bases between them. The CDR3 has 15 residues. The CDR3 protein is CASSLWWENSYEQYF. For the CDR3, the DNA is TGTGCCAGCAGTCTCTGGTGGGAAAACTCCTACGAGCAGTACTTC.

The V gene is TRBV10-3, the J gene TRBJ1-1; D may be TRBD1 (5 bases). This CDR3 region has 12 residues. CDR1 is ENHRY and CDR2 is SYGVKD in the germline V gene. Deletions cut 4 bases from V and 4 bases from J, with 7 bases between. The CDR3 sequence: CAISAGGTEAFF. DNA for the CDR3: TGTGCCATCAGTGCCGGGGGCACTGAAGCTTTCTTT.

The chain is built from TRBV27 and TRBJ1-5, with TRBD1 matching 8 bases. CDR3 length equals 14 residues. The V and J ends lost 5 bases and 2 bases, in that order; junction bases with no gene match: 2. Germline loops: CDR1 MNHEY, CDR2 SMNVEV (reference sequence). The CDR3 DNA reads as TGTGCCAGCAGTGGACAGGGAGGCAATCAGCCCCAGCATTTT. Translating it yields CASSGQGGNQPQHF.

The chain uses TRBV30 and TRBJ1-2, with a possible D match to TRBD1 (6 bases). The V gene's germline CDR1 is GTSNPN and CDR2 SVGIG (reference sequence). The CDR3 has 12 residues. V lost 3 bases, J lost 4 bases, and 9 bases lay in between. The CDR3 region is CAWSPGVYGYTF. CDR3 DNA: TGTGCCTGGAGCCCAGGGGTCTATGGCTACACCTTC.

The V and J genes are TRBV29-1 and TRBJ1-2; D unresolved. Germline V lookup: CDR1 SQVTM, CDR2 ANQGSEA. Trimming cost V 4 bases and J 2 bases, with 8 bases left between them. This CDR3 region has 12 residues. CDR3 nucleotides: TGCAGCGTTGGAGAGGAGAACTATGGCTACACCTTC. Protein product: CSVGEENYGYTF.

The J gene is TRBJ2-5, the V gene TRBV6-5; D is unclear. The end of the DNA is better explained by TRBJ2-7, so the J call may be wrong. The CDR3 consists of 14 residues. Per germline, CDR1 MNHEY and CDR2 SVGAGI. The CDR3 DNA reads as TGTGCCAGCAGTTACTCGAGTCAGTATTACGAGCAGTACTTC. This codes for CASSYSSQYYEQYF.

The V and J genes are TRBV5-1 and TRBJ2-3; the match to TRBD2 covers 9 bases. Looked up from germline, CDR1 is SGHRS and CDR2 is YFSETQ. The ends lost 3 bases at V and 1 base at J; junction bases unmatched: 0. There are 14 residues in the CDR3. CDR3 in amino acids: CASSSSGGTDTQYF. The DNA of the CDR3 is TGCGCCAGCAGCTCTAGCGGGGGCACAGATACGCAGTATTTT. The whole variable domain, remainder taken from reference TRBV5-1 and TRBJ2-3, is KAGVTQTPRYLIKTRGQQVTLSCSPISGHRSVSWYQQTPGQGLQFLFEYFSETQRNKGNFPGRFSGRQFSNSRSEMNVSTLELGDSALYLCASSSSGGTDTQYFGPGTRLTVL.